The sequence of this T cell receptor beta chain was determined in a study of T cell repertoires in cytomegalovirus infection. Overall study: Matching HLA type and CMV infection were both indicated by public TCR beta signatures.

This clonotype was observed once. Its antigen is currently unknown. A much larger clone lies one base from this, so it may be a read error. The CDR3 is made up of 16 amino acids. Germline CDR1 reads KGHSH; CDR2 reads LQKENI. Study-wide results and limits: What dominated the ex vivo response were HLA-C-restricted CMV-specific TCR beta clonotypes. Summed frequency of shared TCR beta families picked out CMV carriers who also had the relevant HLA.

TCRdb re-analysed the reads in MiXCR, keeping a single row per CDR3 protein. The table records fewer than 350,000 distinct CDR3 sequences, roughly 9.5% of them present only once. Sequencing input: PBMCs. The source is a human donor in good health (CMV status not recorded). Some clones in this sample may be carry-over from other donors' samples. The genes are TRBV18 and TRBJ2-7, with TRBD1 matching over 8 bases. The CDR3 is CPSSPQPMTGVDEQYF. CDR3 nucleotides: TGTCCCAGCTCACCTCAGCCCATGACAGGGGTGGACGAGCAGTACTTC.